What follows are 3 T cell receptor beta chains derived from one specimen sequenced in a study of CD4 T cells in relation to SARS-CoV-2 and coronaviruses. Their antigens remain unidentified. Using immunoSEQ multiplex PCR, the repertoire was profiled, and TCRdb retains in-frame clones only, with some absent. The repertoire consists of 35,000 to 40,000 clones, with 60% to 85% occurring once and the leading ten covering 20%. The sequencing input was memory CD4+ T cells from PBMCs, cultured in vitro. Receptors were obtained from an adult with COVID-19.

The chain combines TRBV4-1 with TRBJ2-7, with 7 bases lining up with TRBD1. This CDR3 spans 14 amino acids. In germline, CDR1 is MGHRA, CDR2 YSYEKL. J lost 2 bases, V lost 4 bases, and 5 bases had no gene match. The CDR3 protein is CASSPRDSTYEQYF. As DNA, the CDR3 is TGCGCCAGCAGCCCCCGGGACAGCACCTACGAGCAGTACTTC.

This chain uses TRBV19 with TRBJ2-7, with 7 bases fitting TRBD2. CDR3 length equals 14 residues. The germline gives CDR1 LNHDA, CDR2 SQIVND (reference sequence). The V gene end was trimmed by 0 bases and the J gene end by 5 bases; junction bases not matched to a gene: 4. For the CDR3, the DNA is TGTGCCAGTAGTATAGACGGGGGGTTCGACGAGCAGTACTTC. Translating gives CASSIDGGFDEQYF.

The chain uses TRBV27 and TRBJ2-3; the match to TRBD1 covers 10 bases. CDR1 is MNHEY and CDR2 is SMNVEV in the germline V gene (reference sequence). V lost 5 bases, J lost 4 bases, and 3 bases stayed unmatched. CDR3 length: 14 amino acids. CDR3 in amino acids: CASSPDRGADTQYF. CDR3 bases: TGTGCCAGCAGTCCGGACAGGGGGGCAGATACGCAGTATTTT.